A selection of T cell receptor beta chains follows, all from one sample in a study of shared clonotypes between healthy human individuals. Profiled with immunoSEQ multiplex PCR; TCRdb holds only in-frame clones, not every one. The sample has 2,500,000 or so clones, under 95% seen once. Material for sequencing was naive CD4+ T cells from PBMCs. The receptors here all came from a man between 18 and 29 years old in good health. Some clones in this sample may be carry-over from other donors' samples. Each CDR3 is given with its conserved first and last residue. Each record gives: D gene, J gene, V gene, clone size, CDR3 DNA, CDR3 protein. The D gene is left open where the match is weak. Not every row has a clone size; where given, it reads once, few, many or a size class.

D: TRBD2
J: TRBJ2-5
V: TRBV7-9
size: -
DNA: TGTGCCAGCATCCCGGGGACTAGCGGGAGAGAGACCCAGTACTTC
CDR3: CASIPGTSGRETQYF

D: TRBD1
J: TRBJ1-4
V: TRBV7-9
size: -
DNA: TGTGCCAGCAGCAGGGGGCGGGAGGAAAAACTGTTTTTT
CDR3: CASSRGREEKLFF

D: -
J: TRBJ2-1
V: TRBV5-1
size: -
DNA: TGCGCCAGCAGCGCCTCGGGAAGCGAGCAGTTCTTC
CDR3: CASSASGSEQFF

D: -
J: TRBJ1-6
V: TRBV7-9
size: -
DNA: TGTGCCAGCAGCCAAACGCGCCGGGGAAATTCACCCCTCCACTTT
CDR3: CASSQTRRGNSPLHF

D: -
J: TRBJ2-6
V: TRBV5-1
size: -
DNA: TGCGCCAGCAGCTTTCAGTACTCTGGAGCCAACGTCCTGACTTTC
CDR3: CASSFQYSGANVLTF

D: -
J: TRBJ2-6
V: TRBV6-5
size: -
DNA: TGTGCCAGCACGGGAGACTCTGGGGCCAACGTCCTGACTTTC
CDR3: CASTGDSGANVLTF

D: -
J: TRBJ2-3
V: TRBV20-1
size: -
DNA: TGCAGTGCCAAGCTCGTTACGCAGTATTTT
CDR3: CSAKLVTQYF

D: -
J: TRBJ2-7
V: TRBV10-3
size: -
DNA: TGTGCCATCAGTGAGTCTCGGTCTGCCTTAGAGCAGTACTTC
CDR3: CAISESRSALEQYF

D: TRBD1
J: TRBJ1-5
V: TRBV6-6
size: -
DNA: TGTGCCAGCAGAGCGCCGGGACAGAATCAGCCCCAGCATTTT
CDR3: CASRAPGQNQPQHF

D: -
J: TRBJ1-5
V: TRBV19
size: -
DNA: TGTGCCAGTAGTACCCCTCGGGTCTATGCTAGCAATCAGCCCCAGCATTTT
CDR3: CASSTPRVYASNQPQHF

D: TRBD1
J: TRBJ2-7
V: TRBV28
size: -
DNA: TGTGCCAGCAGTTCAGGGGGCGAGCAGTACTTC
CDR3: CASSSGGEQYF

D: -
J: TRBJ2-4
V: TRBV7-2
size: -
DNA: TGTGCCAGCAGCTCTATTGGGAGCAGGGCCCGCCTGTACTTC
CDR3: CASSSIGSRARLYF

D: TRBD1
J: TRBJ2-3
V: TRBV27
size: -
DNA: TGTGCCAGCAGTGGGGGTTACGGACAGGGAACAGATACGCAGTATTTT
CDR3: CASSGGYGQGTDTQYF

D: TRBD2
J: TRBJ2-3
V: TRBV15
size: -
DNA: TGTGCCACCGGACTAGCAAGGAGCACAGATACGCAGTATTTT
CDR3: CATGLARSTDTQYF

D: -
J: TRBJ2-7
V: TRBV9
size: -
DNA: TGTGCCAGCAGCGAAGCTCCCAGCGGTAGGTCCTACGAGCAGTACTTC
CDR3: CASSEAPSGRSYEQYF

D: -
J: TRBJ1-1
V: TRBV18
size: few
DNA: TGTGCCAGCTCACCAGGGACAAATTCAGTAACTGAAGCTTTCTTT
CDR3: CASSPGTNSVTEAFF

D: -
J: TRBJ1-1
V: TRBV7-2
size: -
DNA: TGTGCCAGCAGCTTAGATTCAGGGAATACTGAAGCTTTCTTT
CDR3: CASSLDSGNTEAFF

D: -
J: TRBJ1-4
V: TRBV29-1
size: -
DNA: TGCAGCGTTGAAGGCGAGGGGGTAGGCTATGGAAAACTGTTTTTT
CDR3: CSVEGEGVGYGKLFF

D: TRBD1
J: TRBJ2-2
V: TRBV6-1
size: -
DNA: TGTGCCAGCAGTCAGGGGGTTAGCACCGGGGAGCTGTTTTTT
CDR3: CASSQGVSTGELFF

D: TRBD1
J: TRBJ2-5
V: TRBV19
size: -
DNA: TGTGCCAGTAGTATAGCAGGGGGTCGGCCAGAGACCCAGTACTTC
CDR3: CASSIAGGRPETQYF

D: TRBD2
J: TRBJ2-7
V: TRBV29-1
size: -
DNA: TGCAGCGGGACTAGCGGGAGTGGGGGCTGGGGCGAGCAGTACTTC
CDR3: CSGTSGSGGWGEQYF

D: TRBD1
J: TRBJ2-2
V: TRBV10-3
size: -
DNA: TGTGCCATCAGGGGCCGGGACAGGGGTGCTCGGACCGGGGAGCTGTTTTTT
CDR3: CAIRGRDRGARTGELFF